This entry lists 27 T cell receptor beta chains sequenced from one sample in a study of T cell changes during pregnancy in multiple sclerosis. Clones were read by immunoSEQ multiplex PCR, and TCRdb kept only the in-frame ones, dropping some. This table has approximately 63,000 clones, roughly 93% appearing once. The specimen comprised CD8+ T cells from peripheral blood mononuclear cells, sampled in the third trimester of pregnancy. The receptor set was obtained from a female donor with multiple sclerosis, enrolled in a pregnancy study.

The V and J genes are TRBV10-3 and TRBJ2-1, with 7 bases fitting TRBD2. In germline, CDR1 is ENHRY, CDR2 SYGVKD. The CDR3 loop spans 16 amino acids. J lost 3 bases, V lost 2 bases, and 7 bases had no gene match. This chain's CDR3 is CAISEPDRDYYNEQFF. CDR3 sequence (DNA): TGTGCCATCAGTGAGCCCGACCGGGACTACTACAATGAGCAGTTCTTC.

The rearrangement joins TRBV2 to TRBJ2-7; TRBD2 agrees at 13 bases. Germline CDR1 is SNHLY and CDR2 is FYNNEI. CDR3 length equals 17 residues. The V gene end was trimmed by 4 bases and the J gene end by 3 bases; junction bases not matched to a gene: 9. In nucleotides, the CDR3 is TGTGCCAGCAGTGTTGAACTAGCGGGAGGGCCGGGCTACGAGCAGTACTTC. Its translation: CASSVELAGGPGYEQYF.

J is TRBJ1-1 and V is TRBV4-2, with D possibly being TRBD1 (6 bases). The germline gives CDR1 LGHNA, CDR2 YNFKEQ. The CDR3 has 16 residues. V was pared by 4 bases and J by 3 bases, with 18 bases between. The CDR3 region is CASSPKIRGSYTEAFF. CDR3 coding DNA: TGTGCCAGCAGCCCAAAGATAAGGGGGTCCTACACTGAAGCTTTCTTT.

The chain links TRBV9 to TRBJ2-7; no definite D call. The V gene's germline CDR1 is SGDLS and CDR2 YYNGEE. V was cut by 0 bases and J by 1 base, with 8 bases left in between. The CDR3 consists of 14 residues. The CDR3 sequence is CASSVVSGSYEQYF. The CDR3 DNA sequence: TGTGCCAGCAGCGTAGTATCCGGTTCCTACGAGCAGTACTTC.

The gene calls are TRBV30 and TRBJ2-1; a weak D match, TRBD1 (6 bases). Per the germline V gene, CDR1 is GTSNPN and CDR2 is SVGIG (reference sequence). The ends were cut back, 2 bases at V and 11 bases at J, with 22 bases in the middle. The CDR3 is 15 amino acids. The CDR3 nucleotides are TGTGCCTGGAGTTGGCTGGAGGTACAGGGCGATCAGCAGTTCTTC. Amino acid sequence: CAWSWLEVQGDQQFF.

This clone came up once. The rearrangement joins TRBV27 to TRBJ2-2, with D perhaps matching TRBD1 (5 bases). The CDR3 loop spans 14 amino acids. V was clipped by 6 bases and J by 4 bases, with 12 bases between them. The germline CDR1 and CDR2 sequences are MNHEY and SMNVEV (reference sequence). The CDR3 region has the DNA TGTGCCAGCAGCTCCTCAGGGTCCACCGGGGAGCTGTTTTTT. It translates to CASSSSGSTGELFF.

This chain joins TRBV28 and TRBJ1-2, with 8 bases identical to TRBD1. Germline assignment: CDR1 MDHEN and CDR2 SYDVKM. The length of the CDR3 is 15 residues. J gave up 5 bases and V 5 bases, and 10 bases lay outside the gene matches. The CDR3 coding sequence is TGTGCCAGCAGTCGACAGGGGCAGAGTAGATATGGCTACACCTTC. Residues: CASSRQGQSRYGYTF.

This rearrangement joins TRBV6-1 to TRBJ2-7; the match to TRBD2 covers 11 bases. Germline values: CDR1 MNHNS, CDR2 SASEGT. The length of the CDR3 is 18 residues. V shed 3 bases, J shed 6 bases, and the junction held 16 bases outside the gene matches. Here the CDR3 reads CASSERNFFLAGGSEQYF. Written as DNA, the CDR3 is TGTGCCAGCAGTGAGCGCAACTTCTTCCTAGCGGGAGGTAGCGAGCAGTACTTC.

The chain recombines TRBV19 with TRBJ2-3; tentatively, D is TRBD2 (6 bases). The length of the CDR3 is 13 residues. The V gene's germline CDR1 is LNHDA and CDR2 SQIVND (reference sequence). Between the trimmed V and J ends, which lost 3 bases and 4 bases, there was a span of 8 bases. The CDR3 region is CASSIGGADTQYF. The CDR3 coding sequence is TGTGCCAGTAGTATCGGAGGGGCAGATACGCAGTATTTT.

This clone was detected only once. The gene calls are TRBV19 and TRBJ2-7; 7 positions match TRBD1. The CDR3 has 14 amino acids. Trimming at V came to 3 bases and at J to 3 bases, leaving 5 bases not matched to a gene. Germline CDR1 LNHDA, CDR2 SQIVND (reference sequence). CDR3 amino acids: CASSMWQGVYEQYF. The DNA of the CDR3 is TGTGCCAGTAGTATGTGGCAGGGGGTCTACGAGCAGTACTTC.

The rearrangement joins TRBV9 to TRBJ2-1; 11 positions match TRBD1. The germline V gene encodes CDR1 SGDLS and CDR2 YYNGEE. Unmatched junction bases numbered 5, after V lost 0 bases and J lost 3 bases. The CDR3 sequence is 17 residues long. As DNA, the CDR3 is TGTGCCAGCAGCGTAGCGGGAGGGACAGGGGGCTACAATGAGCAGTTCTTC. Amino acid sequence: CASSVAGGTGGYNEQFF.

This clone was seen just once. This chain connects TRBV27 to TRBJ2-3; D unresolved. CDR1 and CDR2 (germline): MNHEY, SMNVEV (reference sequence). Between the trimmed V and J ends, which lost 4 bases and 2 bases, there was a span of 13 bases. CDR3 length: 15 amino acids. The CDR3 DNA sequence: TGTGCCAGCAGTTATATGGCCGTCGCCACAGATACGCAGTATTTT. Encoded protein: CASSYMAVATDTQYF.

V and J are TRBV19 and TRBJ2-7; TRBD2 might be the D (7 bases). CDR3 length: 14 residues. Germline V CDR1 and CDR2: LNHDA, SQIVND (reference sequence). The V gene lost 5 bases and the J gene lost 0 bases, with 11 bases spanning the gap. CDR3 DNA: TGTGCCAGTAGTTTCGGGGGGCGCTCCTACGAGCAGTACTTC. Translated, it gives CASSFGGRSYEQYF.

This CDR3 is CASSYSAGQGYGYTF. CDR3 in DNA: TGTGCCAGCAGTTACTCGGCAGGGCAAGGCTATGGCTACACCTTC. The chain recombines TRBV6-5 with TRBJ1-2; tentatively, D is TRBD1 (5 bases). Germline CDR1 is MNHEY and CDR2 is SVGAGI. Trimming removed 0 bases at V and 4 bases at J, with 12 bases between. The CDR3 is 15 residues long.

Concerning this clone itself: It is likely a read error, because the conserved phenylalanine at the end of the CDR3 is missing. Because the CDR3's place on the DNA is in doubt, the DNA is left out and the CDR3 is given as listed by TCRdb. The chain recombines TRBV4-1 with TRBJ1-4; the tabulated D call, TRBD1, remains unverified against the DNA. Germline assignment: CDR1 MGHRA and CDR2 YSYEKL. The CDR3 totals 12 residues, both ends included. The CDR3 region is CASSQGRQGLHV.

The chain recombines TRBV27 with TRBJ1-1; D remains unclear. The germline V gene encodes CDR1 MNHEY and CDR2 SMNVEV (reference sequence). Trimming stripped 5 bases from V and 8 bases from J, with 12 bases between. The CDR3 length is 12 residues. CDR3 residues: CASSTGSREAFF. The CDR3 DNA sequence: TGTGCCAGCAGTACGGGGAGTCGGGAAGCTTTCTTT.

The V call is TRBV11-2, the J call TRBJ2-1; D is unresolved. This CDR3 spans 12 amino acids. Germline CDR1 and CDR2: SGHAT and FQNNGV. V gave up 1 base and J gave up 10 bases, with 8 bases separating them. In DNA form, the CDR3 reads TGTGCCAGCAGCTTAGTTATCCAGGAGCAGTTCTTC. Protein: CASSLVIQEQFF.

For the CDR3, the DNA is TGTGCCAGCAGTTTAATTAGCTCCTACGAGCAGTACTTC. As protein: CASSLISSYEQYF. The rearrangement links TRBV27 to TRBJ2-7, with no clear D. V lost 2 bases, J lost 0 bases, and 5 bases lay in between. The CDR3 extends over 13 amino acids. Germline values: CDR1 MNHEY, CDR2 SMNVEV (reference sequence).

The genes are TRBV29-1 and TRBJ2-7; TRBD1 matches 11 bases. This CDR3 has 16 residues. CDR1 is SQVTM and CDR2 is ANQGSEA in the germline V gene. V was pared by 5 bases and J by 0 bases, with 9 bases of the junction left unmatched. CDR3 sequence reads: CSVPVADRGPSYEQYF. CDR3 nucleotides: TGCAGCGTTCCAGTCGCGGACAGGGGGCCCTCCTACGAGCAGTACTTC.

The chain joins TRBV4-1 to TRBJ2-1; D gene ambiguous. The V end lost 1 base, the J end lost 0 bases, and 7 bases lay between the germline ends. The germline CDR1 and CDR2 sequences are MGHRA and YSYEKL. The length of the CDR3 is 15 residues. CDR3 residues: CASSQGAASYNEQFF. Here the CDR3 DNA reads TGCGCCAGCAGCCAAGGTGCGGCCTCCTACAATGAGCAGTTCTTC.

This clone was observed many times. This chain joins TRBV4-2 and TRBJ2-7, with a weak D call TRBD2 (7 bases). CDR3 length: 16 residues. V was trimmed by 0 bases and J by 0 bases, leaving 12 bases between them. The V gene's germline CDR1 is LGHNA and CDR2 YNFKEQ. The CDR3 here is CASSQDRGGGSYEQYF. CDR3 DNA sequence: TGTGCCAGCAGCCAAGATCGGGGAGGGGGCTCCTACGAGCAGTACTTC.

This clone has only one observation. The chain couples TRBV30 to TRBJ2-1; 7 nucleotides match TRBD2. The junction had 10 bases not matched to a gene; V was cut back by 0 bases and J by 5 bases. Per the germline V gene, CDR1 is GTSNPN and CDR2 is SVGIG (reference sequence). The CDR3 is 16 residues long. The CDR3 spells CAWSVLIAGQDNEQFF. The CDR3, as DNA: TGTGCCTGGAGTGTACTCATAGCGGGCCAGGACAATGAGCAGTTCTTC.

This clone was picked up one time. Sequence at one end of the junction differs from germline and may be a read error. The V call is TRBV12-5, the J call TRBJ2-7, with D hard to call. Germline V lookup: CDR1 LGHNT, CDR2 FRNRAP. The CDR3 has 15 residues. The CDR3 DNA reads as TGTGCTAGTGGTTTGCTGACAAAATCGTCCTGCGAGCAGTACTTC. As protein: CASGLLTKSSCEQYF.

The rearrangement links TRBV29-1 to TRBJ2-7; no definite D call. The germline gives CDR1 SQVTM, CDR2 ANQGSEA. The CDR3 is 12 residues long. Trimming took 1 base from V and 4 from J, leaving 8 bases between them. Written as DNA, the CDR3 is TGCAGCGTTGAAGGAGCATCTTACGAGCAGTACTTC. The encoded protein is CSVEGASYEQYF.

The chain couples TRBV19 to TRBJ2-7, with 7 bases identical to TRBD2. V trimming: 1 base; J trimming: 3 bases; junction bases outside the gene matches: 3. The CDR3 extends over 14 amino acids. Germline CDR1 LNHDA, CDR2 SQIVND (reference sequence). The chain's CDR3 is CASSIGSGGYEQYF. The CDR3 DNA follows: TGTGCCAGTAGTATAGGATCGGGGGGCTACGAGCAGTACTTC.

V is TRBV7-8 and J is TRBJ1-3; D unresolved. V lost 1 base to trimming and J lost 4 bases, with 11 bases between them. Germline V gene data show CDR1 as SGHVS and CDR2 as FQNEAQ. The CDR3 is made up of 15 amino acids. This CDR3 is CASSLGQRAGNTIYF. DNA for the CDR3: TGTGCCAGCAGCTTAGGTCAAAGAGCAGGAAACACCATATATTTT.

This clone was detected once. The germline gene is not matched at one end of the junction; a read error may be the cause. The rearrangement uses TRBV13 and TRBJ2-7; 8 bases line up with TRBD1. Looked up from germline, CDR1 is PRHDT and CDR2 is FYEKMQ (reference sequence). The CDR3 extends over 12 amino acids. The DNA of the CDR3 is TGTGCCAGCAGCTCCGGGACAGGAAGATTTATTTTC. This sequence encodes CASSSGTGRFIF.